This T cell receptor (beta chain) stems from a study of blood T cell repertoires in COVID-19. Study as a whole: The United States, Italy and Spain provided the acute and convalescent COVID-19 samples. The cDNA or gDNA used as material had been derived from T cells, B-cell-depleted T cells, or PBMCs.

Under the authors' procedure: How many nucleated cells were present was estimated from reference gene primer amplification. Repertoires were generated with immunoSEQ multiplex PCR, while TCRdb's copy carries only in-frame clones and drops some. V, J and clone size derive from that table, while D and trimming were established from the DNA sequence. The sample consists of more than 200,000 clones, approximately 84% of them appearing once. This CDR3 has 15 residues. V was shortened by 5 bases and J by 7 bases, with 17 bases between the two germline ends. Germline values: CDR1 MGHRA, CDR2 YSYEKL. The sequence was collected from a man at least 80 years old with acute or convalescent COVID-19. Sequencing was performed on peripheral blood. The chain employs TRBV4-1 and TRBJ1-4; tentative D call: TRBD1 (5 bases). For the CDR3, the DNA is TGCGCCAGCAGCAACCGGGACTGGCTAATTGAAAAACTGTTTTTT. Translating it yields CASSNRDWLIEKLFF.